Below, one TCR beta chain is given with its context. Its cognate antigen is unknown. The data were taken from a study of cytomegalovirus exposure and HLA in healthy donors. Notes on the study in general: Researchers reported in a later analysis that a missense DCLRE1C variant was tied to TCR beta V- and J-gene trimming.

CDR1 and CDR2 from the germline V gene are SGHTA and FQGNSA. Trimming left V 2 bases short and J 2 bases short, with 16 bases between. This CDR3 spans 17 amino acids. The PCR ran on 60 Vbeta and 13 Jbeta primers. Assay: immunoSEQ multiplex PCR; the TCRdb copy retains only in-frame clones and omits some. Among roughly 97,000 clones, over 65% were seen once, and the ten largest hold roughly 1.8%. Source material: PBMCs. V gene TRBV7-2 combines with J gene TRBJ1-5, with D perhaps TRBD1 (5 bases). The TCR sequence derives from a woman between 35 and 50 years old in good health and CMV-seronegative. CDR3 in amino acids: CASSLTAEGIGNQPQHF. Written as DNA, the CDR3 is TGTGCCAGCAGCTTAACCGCGGAGGGGATCGGCAATCAGCCCCAGCATTTT. The full variable domain, with the rest looked up from reference TRBV7-2 and TRBJ1-5, is GAGVSQSPSNKVTEKGKDVELRCDPISGHTALYWYRQSLGQGLEFLIYFQGNSAPDKSGLPSDRFSAERTGGSVSTLTIQRTQQEDSAVYLCASSLTAEGIGNQPQHFGDGTRLSIL.